This T cell receptor (beta chain) was sequenced for a study of vaccination effects on CD4 cells after COVID-19. When around nine days of culture had elapsed, CD4+ T cells were isolated. Two doses of either BNT162b2 or mRNA-1273 were given to each participant. To note about this clone: Its specificity is not known.

This CDR3 has 17 residues. Trimming pared 1 base from V and 0 bases from J, leaving 13 bases between. Germline lookup yields CDR1 MGHRA and CDR2 YSYEKL. The table came from immunoSEQ multiplex PCR; TCRdb's copy has only in-frame clones and leaves some out. There are tens of thousands of clones in the sample; 70% to 85% occur only once, and over 2% lies in the top ten. The input for sequencing was CD4+ T cells from PBMCs cultured without peptide, taken after COVID-19 vaccination. The origin of this receptor is a human donor who received a COVID-19 vaccine. The genes are TRBV4-1 and TRBJ1-5, with D possibly being TRBD1 (5 bases). In DNA, the CDR3 is TGCGCCAGCAGCCAAGGGGGGTCCCAATATAGCAATCAGCCCCAGCATTTT. It translates to CASSQGGSQYSNQPQHF.